The clone carrying this TCR beta chain was seen just once. What it binds is not known. The data originate from a study of cytomegalovirus exposure and HLA in healthy donors. Study-wide results and caveats: In a later analysis, most CMV-associated TCR beta chains appeared HLA-restricted.

Researchers ran the PCR with 60 Vbeta and 13 Jbeta primers. Using immunoSEQ multiplex PCR, the repertoire was profiled, and TCRdb retains in-frame clones only, with some absent. This table has about 190,000 clones, over 70% appearing once. The receptor was derived from a man in his thirties or forties in good health and CMV-seronegative. Sequencing used PBMCs.

CDR3 protein: CASSQDTRTPGATDTQYF. CDR3 DNA: TGCGCCAGCAGCCAAGATACCCGTACCCCAGGGGCCACAGATACGCAGTATTTT. The gene calls are TRBV4-1 and TRBJ2-3; a weak D match, TRBD1 (6 bases). The germline gives CDR1 MGHRA, CDR2 YSYEKL. Trimming took off 0 bases at V and 2 bases at J, with 18 bases between the two ends. This CDR3 spans 18 amino acids.